The rows below give T cell receptor beta chains drawn from one sample of a study of shared T cell receptors in the human thymus. Sequencing used immunoSEQ multiplex PCR; TCRdb keeps in-frame clones, though not all of them. The repertoire holds hundreds of thousands of clones, with 95% as singletons. Sequencing used thymocytes. These receptors originate from a human donor. The CDR3 runs from the conserved cysteine through the conserved F or W. The D gene is left open where the match is weak. The size entry is marked missing in some rows and otherwise reads once, few, many or a size class.

TGCAGCGTAAAAACGTCTGGGGCCAACGTCCTGACTTTC	CSVKTSGANVLTF	.	TRBV29-1	TRBJ2-6	.
TGTGCCAGCAGCGTAGGACAGGGCGAAAACATTCAGTACTTC	CASSVGQGENIQYF	TRBD1	TRBV9	TRBJ2-4	once
TGTGCCAGCAGCCCCAGTCAGGAGACCCAGTACTTC	CASSPSQETQYF	.	TRBV7-6	TRBJ2-5	.
TGCGCCAGCAGCCGAGGACTAGCGGGAGTGACAGATACGCAGTATTTT	CASSRGLAGVTDTQYF	TRBD2	TRBV4-1	TRBJ2-3	.
TGTGCCAGCAATTACAGGGTAGGGTATGGCTACACCTTC	CASNYRVGYGYTF	.	TRBV2	TRBJ1-2	.
TGCGCCAGCAGCTTGAGGACGGTAGCTGAAGCTTTCTTT	CASSLRTVAEAFF	.	TRBV5-1	TRBJ1-1	.
TGTGCCAGCAGCCCCAGGACCGGGACATTTGGGCATGAGCAGTTCTTC	CASSPRTGTFGHEQFF	.	TRBV7-7	TRBJ2-1	.
TGTGCCAGCACCCCGGTCGCCGAAGGGCTAGCCAAAAACATTCAGTACTTC	CASTPVAEGLAKNIQYF	.	TRBV27	TRBJ2-4	.
TGTGCCAGCAGCCAAGTGTGGGGGACCAGGGACCGACTGGTAAGGGAAGAGACCCAGTACTTC	CASSQVWGTRDRLVREETQYF	.	TRBV4-2	TRBJ2-5	.
TGTGCCAGCAGCCCGAGGACAGGGGGGACAACTAATGAAAAACTGTTTTTT	CASSPRTGGTTNEKLFF	TRBD1	TRBV7-9	TRBJ1-4	.
TGTGCCAGCAGTTCGCGGGGACTAAACAATGAGCAGTTCTTC	CASSSRGLNNEQFF	TRBD2	TRBV6-5	TRBJ2-1	once
TGTGCCATCAGTGAGAACGGCTCCTCAGGGGCCAACGTCCTGACTTTC	CAISENGSSGANVLTF	.	TRBV10-3	TRBJ2-6	.
TGCGCCAGCAGCCAAGGGAGTATGGGAGGGGATCAGCCCCAGCATTTT	CASSQGSMGGDQPQHF	.	TRBV4-1	TRBJ1-5	.
TGTGCCAGCAGTTTACGGCTGGGGACTAGCGGCCGGGGGGCCTACAATGAGCAGTTCTTC	CASSLRLGTSGRGAYNEQFF	TRBD2	TRBV28	TRBJ2-1	.
TGTGCCAGCAGTGTTGGGGGGCGAGAACTGGACGAGCAGTACTTC	CASSVGGRELDEQYF	.	TRBV25-1	TRBJ2-7	.